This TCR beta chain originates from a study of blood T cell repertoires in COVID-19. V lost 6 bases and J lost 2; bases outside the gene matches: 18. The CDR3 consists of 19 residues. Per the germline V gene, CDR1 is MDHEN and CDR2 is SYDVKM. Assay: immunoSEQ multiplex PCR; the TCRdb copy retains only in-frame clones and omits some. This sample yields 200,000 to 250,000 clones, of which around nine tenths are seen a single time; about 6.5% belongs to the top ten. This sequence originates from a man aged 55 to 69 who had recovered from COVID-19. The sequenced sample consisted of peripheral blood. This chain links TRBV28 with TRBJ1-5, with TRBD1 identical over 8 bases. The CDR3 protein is CASRPPNRDRFDGNQPQHF. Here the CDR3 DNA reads TGTGCCAGCAGACCACCTAATCGGGACAGGTTCGATGGCAATCAGCCCCAGCATTTT.